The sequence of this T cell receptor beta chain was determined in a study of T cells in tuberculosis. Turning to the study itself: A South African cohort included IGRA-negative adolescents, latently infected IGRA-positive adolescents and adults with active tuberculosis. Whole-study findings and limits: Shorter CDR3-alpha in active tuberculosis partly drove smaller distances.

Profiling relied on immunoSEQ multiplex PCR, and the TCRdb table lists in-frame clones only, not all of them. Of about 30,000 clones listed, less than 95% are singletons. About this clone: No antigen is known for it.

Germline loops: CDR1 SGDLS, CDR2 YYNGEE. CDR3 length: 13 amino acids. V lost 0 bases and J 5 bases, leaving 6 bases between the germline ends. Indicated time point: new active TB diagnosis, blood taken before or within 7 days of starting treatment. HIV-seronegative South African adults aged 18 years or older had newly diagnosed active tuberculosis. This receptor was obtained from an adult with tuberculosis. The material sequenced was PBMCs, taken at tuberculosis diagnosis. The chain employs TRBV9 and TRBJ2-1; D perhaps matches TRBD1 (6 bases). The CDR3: CASSVDRDNEQFF. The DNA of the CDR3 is TGTGCCAGCAGCGTAGACAGGGACAATGAGCAGTTCTTC.